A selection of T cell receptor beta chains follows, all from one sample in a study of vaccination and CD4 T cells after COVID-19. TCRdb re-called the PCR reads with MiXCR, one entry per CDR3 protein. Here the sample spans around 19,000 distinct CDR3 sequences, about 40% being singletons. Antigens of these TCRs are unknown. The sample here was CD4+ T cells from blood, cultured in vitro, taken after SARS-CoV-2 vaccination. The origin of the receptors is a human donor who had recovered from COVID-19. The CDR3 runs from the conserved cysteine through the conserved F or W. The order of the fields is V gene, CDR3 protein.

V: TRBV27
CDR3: CASSYTEAGPEQYF

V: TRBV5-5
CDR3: CASSPGGLAGHEQFF

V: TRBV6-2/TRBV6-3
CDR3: CASSSLWGQGVLGNQPQHF

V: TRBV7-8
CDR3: CASSTDNWSYGYTF

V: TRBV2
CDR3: CASSRGTLPSNQPQHF

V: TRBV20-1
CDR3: CSASSQRNTEAFF

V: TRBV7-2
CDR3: CASSLGPDRGSGYTF

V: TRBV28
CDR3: CASSLPGGGGPEAFF

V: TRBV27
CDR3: CASLPWGSVFGDTQYF

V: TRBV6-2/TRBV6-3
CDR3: CASSYSGDSRPAFF

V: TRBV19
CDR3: CASSKQRETQYF

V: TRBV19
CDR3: CASSIDLGTEAFF

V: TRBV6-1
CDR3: CASSETVNTEAFF

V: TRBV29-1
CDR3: CSVEVAGVEQYF

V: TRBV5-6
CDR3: CASSRPNPGANVLTF

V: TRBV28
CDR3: CASSGGVVNQPQHF

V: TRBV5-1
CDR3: CASSLDQGMYTEAFF

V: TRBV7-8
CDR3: CASSPRDRDTEAFF

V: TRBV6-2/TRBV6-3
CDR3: CASSYRGYSYGYTF

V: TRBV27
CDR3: CASSSSLPGLRQPQHF

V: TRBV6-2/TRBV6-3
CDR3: CASSGKTGQSYEQYF

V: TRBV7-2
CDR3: CASSLTGSGEQFF

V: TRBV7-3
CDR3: CASSSDRGELFF

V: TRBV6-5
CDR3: CASSYSGGRSMNTEAFF

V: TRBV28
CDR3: CASSPPGTRGGEQYF

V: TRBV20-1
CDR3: CSAREAGGSTDTQYF

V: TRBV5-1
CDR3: CASSWTGENYEQYF

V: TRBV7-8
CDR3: CASSEKQGYGSTEAFF

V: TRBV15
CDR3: CATSSREQGKQFF

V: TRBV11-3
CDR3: CASSSSDSLSGKQFF

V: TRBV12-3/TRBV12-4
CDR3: CASSFRTGGMGQPQHF

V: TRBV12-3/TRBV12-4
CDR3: CASSKGLAGTYEQYF

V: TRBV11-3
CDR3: CASSSGGTGAYEQYF

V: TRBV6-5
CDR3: CASSYSKQNEQYF

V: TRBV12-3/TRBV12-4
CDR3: CASSLRGEAFF

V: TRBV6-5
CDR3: CASSYSGLAEQFF

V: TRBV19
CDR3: CASSTSFRDGNTIYF

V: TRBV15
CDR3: CATSRDAVPAYGYTF

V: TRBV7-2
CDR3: CASSLRYGGEQYF

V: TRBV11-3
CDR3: CASSSEGMNTEAFF

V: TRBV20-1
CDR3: CSARVGPTQYF